These 17 T cell receptor beta chains came from one sample sequenced in a study of regulatory T cells in long-lasting Graves disease. Described time point: persistent/refractory GD, antithyroid drugs over 5 years with positive TRAb. PBMC-derived RNA was used for the TCR library. Arm-PCR of CDR3 regions and iRepertoire HTBI primers were used to build TCR beta libraries. TCRdb used MiXCR to reprocess the multiplex PCR reads, holding one entry per CDR3 protein. The table has roughly 450,000 distinct CDR3 sequences, roughly a quarter seen once. Material: peripheral blood mononuclear cells (PBMCs), obtained when the disease was refractory, from a patient treated with antithyroid drugs. All receptors derive from a female donor with Graves disease.

For this clonotype: A far larger clone is one nucleotide away, so this likely arose from a read error. The chain carries TRBV5-6 and TRBJ2-7; 13 bases map to TRBD2. Per germline, CDR1 SGHDT and CDR2 YYEEEE. The length of the CDR3 is 18 residues. The V gene end was trimmed by 4 bases and the J gene end by 2 bases; junction bases not matched to a gene: 12. In DNA form, the CDR3 reads TGTGCCAGCAGCGGATCCGGGACTAGCGGGACGAGTCCCTACGAGCAGTACTTC. It codes for CASSGSGTSGTSPYEQYF.

The rearrangement joins TRBV7-9 to TRBJ1-2, with 11 bases fitting TRBD1. The CDR3 runs to 15 residues. The V segment lost 7 bases and the J segment 4 bases; nucleotides outside the gene matches: 8. Germline assignment: CDR1 SEHNR and CDR2 FQNEAQ (reference sequence). The chain's CDR3 is CASNVAGTGGYGYTF. CDR3 bases: TGTGCCAGCAACGTGGCGGGGACAGGGGGCTATGGCTACACCTTC.

The J gene is TRBJ1-1, the V gene TRBV10-3; D may be TRBD1 (6 bases). The CDR3 sequence is 14 residues long. Trimming removed 3 bases at V and 1 base at J, with 9 bases between. Germline values: CDR1 ENHRY, CDR2 SYGVKD. The chain's CDR3 is CAISDQTGNTEAFF. DNA of the CDR3: TGTGCCATCAGTGACCAGACAGGGAACACTGAAGCTTTCTTT.

This clonotype was picked up many times. The chain uses TRBV7-3 and TRBJ2-5, with 9 bases identical to TRBD1. CDR1 SGHTA and CDR2 FQGTGA come from the germline V gene. J was trimmed by 13 bases and V by 2 bases; bases with no gene match: 5. The CDR3 extends over 12 amino acids. CDR3 region: CASSLPSGQGYF. Written as DNA, the CDR3 is TGTGCCAGCAGCTTACCGTCGGGACAGGGGTACTTC.

This rearrangement joins TRBV6-1 to TRBJ1-3, with D perhaps matching TRBD1 (5 bases). V lost 11 bases to trimming and J lost 4 bases, with 15 bases between them. This CDR3 region has 13 residues. Germline V gene lookup returns CDR1 MNHNS and CDR2 SASEGT. The CDR3 spells CAPVGVGGNTIYF. CDR3 in DNA: TGTGCCCCAGTAGGGGTTGGAGGAAACACCATATATTTT.

This clonotype was detected ten times or more. The gene calls are TRBV2 and TRBJ1-5, with D unclear. Trimming removed 8 bases at V and 3 bases at J, with 11 bases between. CDR1 and CDR2 from the germline V gene are SNHLY and FYNNEI. The CDR3 consists of 13 residues. CDR3: CASVENYNQPQHF. The CDR3 DNA reads TGTGCCAGCGTCGAGAACTACAATCAGCCCCAGCATTTT.

Comments on this clonotype: This may arise from a read error, as a much more abundant clone is one base away. V and J are TRBV12-3 or TRBV12-4 and TRBJ2-7, with TRBD1 as a possible D gene (6 bases). V was cut by 8 bases and J by 6 bases, with 20 bases left in between. This CDR3 region has 14 residues. The CDR3 DNA reads TGTGCCAGCCCCCCGGGGTGGGGGCTTAGCGAGCAGTACTTC. It specifies CASPPGWGLSEQYF.

This chain joins TRBV5-1 and TRBJ2-1; TRBD2 matches 11 bases. Germline V lookup: CDR1 SGHRS, CDR2 YFSETQ. V lost 0 bases and J lost 5; bases outside the gene matches: 4. The CDR3 length is 16 residues. The CDR3 nucleotides are TGCGCCAGCAGCTTGGGTGGGACTAGCGGACACAATGAGCAGTTCTTC. It is translated as CASSLGGTSGHNEQFF.

This clonotype was seen only a few times. The chain combines TRBV6-5 with TRBJ2-1; 13 nucleotides agree with TRBD2. The CDR3 sequence is 16 residues long. V was clipped by 2 bases and J by 6 bases; unmatched bases: 4. Germline V gene data show CDR1 as MNHEY and CDR2 as SVGAGI. The CDR3 reads CASSYLGLAGPNEQFF. CDR3 coding DNA: TGTGCCAGCAGTTACCTGGGACTAGCGGGACCCAATGAGCAGTTCTTC.

This clonotype showed up just a few times. The chain recombines TRBV19 with TRBJ2-2; perhaps TRBD2 as D (6 bases). Trimming left V 1 base short and J 4 bases short, with 10 bases between. CDR1 is LNHDA and CDR2 is SQIVND in the germline V gene (reference sequence). The CDR3 is made up of 15 amino acids. The CDR3 spells CASSIGRGGTGELFF. The CDR3 DNA follows: TGTGCCAGTAGTATAGGACGGGGAGGCACCGGGGAGCTGTTTTTT.

This clonotype occurred many times. This rearrangement joins TRBV28 to TRBJ2-3, with 9 bases fitting TRBD2. The CDR3 is 17 residues long. CDR1 and CDR2 (germline): MDHEN, SYDVKM. After removal of 6 bases from V and 4 bases from J, the junction contained 14 bases not matched to a gene. This CDR3 reads CASSRNVAGVFPDTQYF. CDR3 sequence (DNA): TGTGCCAGCAGCCGGAACGTAGCGGGAGTTTTCCCAGATACGCAGTATTTT.

Of note for this clonotype: Being one base from a much bigger clone, this may be a read error. The chain joins TRBV28 to TRBJ1-5; a weak D match, TRBD1 (5 bases). Germline-derived CDR1 and CDR2 are MDHEN and SYDVKM. CDR3 size: 16 residues. With 5 bases removed from V and 1 base from J, the gap between germline ends came to 15 bases. The CDR3 DNA reads TGTGCCAGCAGTGATTCACAGGTATCGAGCAATCAGCCCCAGCATTTT. Its protein product is CASSDSQVSSNQPQHF.

This clonotype was seen at least ten times. The rearrangement joins TRBV28 to TRBJ2-7; D might be TRBD1 or TRBD2, each matching 5 bases. CDR3 length: 13 amino acids. Trimming left V 8 bases short and J 3 bases short, with 14 bases between. CDR1 is MDHEN and CDR2 is SYDVKM in the germline V gene. CDR3 nucleotide sequence: TGTGCCAGCCAAGATGGGACCCTCTACGAGCAGTACTTC. Translated: CASQDGTLYEQYF.

This clonotype came up a few times. The V call is TRBV20-1, the J call TRBJ2-7, with D maybe TRBD2 (6 bases). Trimming took 0 bases from V and 4 from J, leaving 13 bases between them. The CDR3 is made up of 14 amino acids. CDR1 and CDR2 (germline): DFQATT, SNEGSKA (reference sequence). The CDR3, as DNA: TGCAGTGCTAGAGATCTTTCTAGCGTTTACGAGCAGTACTTC. This codes for CSARDLSSVYEQYF.

The J gene is TRBJ1-1, the V gene TRBV20-1, with 7 bases fitting TRBD1. V shed 6 bases and J 5 bases; nucleotides not matched to a gene: 12. The CDR3 totals 14 residues. CDR1 is DFQATT and CDR2 is SNEGSKA in the germline V gene (reference sequence). DNA for the CDR3: TGCAGTGCGGAAACTCTGACAGGGTGGACTGAAGCTTTCTTT. Amino acid sequence: CSAETLTGWTEAFF.

The rearrangement uses TRBV5-5 and TRBJ1-3, with D perhaps TRBD1 (5 bases). Looked up from germline, CDR1 is SGHKS and CDR2 is YYEKEE (reference sequence). The CDR3 has 15 residues. The ends were cut back, 0 bases at V and 0 bases at J, with 7 bases in the middle. This CDR3 is CASSLEGVSGNTIYF. In nucleotides, the CDR3 is TGTGCCAGCAGCTTGGAAGGGGTCTCTGGAAACACCATATATTTT. Using reference TRBV5-5 and TRBJ1-3 for the parts outside the CDR3, the full variable domain is DAGVTQSPTHLIKTRGQQVTLRCSPISGHKSVSWYQQVLGQGPQFIFQYYEKEERGRGNFPDRFSARQFPNYSSELNVNALLLGDSALYLCASSLEGVSGNTIYFGEGSWLTVV.

This chain uses TRBV4-1 with TRBJ1-5; 7 positions agree with TRBD1. V lost 3 bases to trimming and J lost 0 bases; unmatched junction nucleotides: 8. Germline lookup yields CDR1 MGHRA and CDR2 YSYEKL. The CDR3 totals 17 residues. CDR3 loop: CASSQQGGGHSNQPQHF. The CDR3 DNA reads TGCGCCAGCAGCCAGCAGGGGGGAGGACATAGCAATCAGCCCCAGCATTTT.